What follows are 23 T cell receptor beta chains derived from one specimen sequenced in a study of T cell clonality in common variable immunodeficiency. Study-level points and caveats: Common variable immunodeficiency TCR beta sequences reportedly had fewer deletions and N-nucleotide insertions.

Produced via immunoSEQ multiplex PCR; TCRdb's table is partial and in-frame only. The sample was found to contain about 28,000 clones, and every one recurs. These receptors lack a known antigen. Material: peripheral blood mononuclear cells. These TCRs come from a human donor with common variable immunodeficiency.

This clone occurred a few times. Read data end 3 residues before the CDR3 end; the end is taken from the germline J gene. V gene TRBV7-9 combines with J gene TRBJ2-1, with a possible D match to TRBD2 (7 bases). The CDR3 has 14 residues. The germline V and J ends were trimmed by 7 bases and 8 bases, with 18 bases remaining between them. The germline V gene encodes CDR1 SEHNR and CDR2 FQNEAQ (reference sequence). CDR3 DNA (partial): TGTGCCAGCACCACCCGCCCGGGGGGCGATGAG. Translating it yields CASTTRPGGDE. The full CDR3 is CASTTRPGGDEQFF.

In this sample, this clone turned up many times. The read gets to within 3 residues of the CDR3 end, and the germline J gene fills in the rest. This chain uses TRBV2 with TRBJ1-2; D unresolved. Trimming pared 6 bases from V and 5 bases from J, leaving 19 bases between. The CDR3 is made up of 15 amino acids. CDR1 is SNHLY and CDR2 is FYNNEI in the germline V gene. The CDR3 sequence is CASSRESIPGYGYTF. The CDR3 DNA, read in part, is TGTGCCAGCAGCCGCGAGTCCATTCCGGGGTATGGC.

This chain's CDR3 is CASSVGGGSTDTQYF. The sequenced CDR3 bases are TGTGCCAGCAGTGTGGGCGGGGGAAGCACAGATACG. The chain links TRBV6-4 to TRBJ2-3; TRBD2 aligns across 7 bases. The sequence runs out 3 residues before the end of the CDR3; the remainder is reconstructed from the germline J gene. The length of the CDR3 is 15 residues. CDR1 is MRHNA and CDR2 is SNTAGT in the germline V gene. The V gene end was trimmed by 4 bases and the J gene end by 0 bases; junction bases not matched to a gene: 4.

In its sample, this clone was seen a few times. The read ends 3 residues shy of where the CDR3 ends; the end is completed using the germline J gene. V and J are TRBV6-1 and TRBJ2-7; 12 bases align to TRBD2. Germline V lookup: CDR1 MNHNS, CDR2 SASEGT. The CDR3 length is 16 residues. V trimming: 4 bases; J trimming: 0 bases; junction bases outside the gene matches: 4. Partial CDR3 DNA: TGTGCCAGCAGTGCGCAACTAGCGGGGGGCTCCTACGAG. This sequence encodes CASSAQLAGGSYE. The full CDR3 protein is CASSAQLAGGSYEQYF.

This clone occurred a few times. The observed sequence ends 3 residues before the CDR3 terminus, with the missing tail filled in from the germline J gene. This sequence joins TRBV2 and TRBJ2-7; D call uncertain. Deletions cut 3 bases from V and 6 bases from J, with 9 bases between. This CDR3 spans 12 amino acids. Germline V lookup: CDR1 SNHLY, CDR2 FYNNEI. The CDR3 region is CASSEMMAEQYF. The DNA read from the CDR3 is TGTGCCAGCAGTGAGATGATGGCCGAG.

This clone has more than one count but fewer than ten. The DNA ends 3 residues before the CDR3 does, and the rest of the CDR3 is filled in from the germline J gene. V and J are TRBV6-1 and TRBJ2-5; 7 nucleotides align to TRBD1. CDR3 length equals 14 residues. Germline CDR1 MNHNS, CDR2 SASEGT. V shed 2 bases, J shed 4 bases, and the junction held 4 bases outside the gene matches. The sequenced CDR3 bases are TGTGCCAGCAGTGAAATGACAGGGCTAGAGACC. This translates into CASSEMTGLET. The full CDR3 reads CASSEMTGLETQYF.

With regard to this clone: With the read ending 3 residues before the CDR3 end, the germline J gene is used to fill in that end. The chain is built from TRBV20-1 and TRBJ1-4, with 7 bases lining up with TRBD1. The V gene's germline CDR1 is DFQATT and CDR2 SNEGSKA (reference sequence). This CDR3 is 14 amino acids long. The V segment lost 2 bases and the J segment 8 bases; nucleotides outside the gene matches: 8. The CDR3 here is CSARQKGAREKLFF. CDR3 DNA, as far as it was read: TGCAGTGCTAGACAAAAGGGGGCTCGAGAAAAA.

This clone was counted between two and nine times. Read coverage stops 3 residues before the CDR3 terminus; the germline J gene supplies the remainder. This chain joins TRBV19 and TRBJ1-6, with 12 nucleotides matching TRBD1. V trimming: 5 bases; J trimming: 7 bases; junction bases outside the gene matches: 12. This CDR3 spans 18 amino acids. Germline values: CDR1 LNHDA, CDR2 SQIVND (reference sequence). The CDR3 sequence: CASSPSGSGTGGNSPLHF. The sequenced CDR3 bases are TGTGCCAGTAGTCCCTCGGGGTCCGGGACAGGGGGCAATTCACCC.

This clone occurred many times. Read sequence stops 3 residues before the CDR3 end, and the germline J gene provides the missing end. The chain joins TRBV5-1 to TRBJ1-2, with TRBD1 matching 7 bases. Germline values: CDR1 SGHRS, CDR2 YFSETQ. V dropped 4 bases and J dropped 0; count of bases not matched to a gene: 15. The CDR3 is 18 residues long. CDR3 amino acids: CASSPTTQGPKANYGYTF. The sequenced CDR3 bases are TGCGCCAGCAGCCCGACGACACAGGGGCCAAAAGCTAACTATGGC.

There are a few counts of this clone. The DNA ends 3 residues before the CDR3 does, and the rest of the CDR3 is filled in from the germline J gene. The V gene is TRBV13, the J gene TRBJ2-3; 7 bases are a match to TRBD2. J gave up 5 bases and V 4 bases, and 6 bases lay outside the gene matches. Germline assignment: CDR1 PRHDT and CDR2 FYEKMQ (reference sequence). CDR3 size: 14 residues. The CDR3 sequence: CASSSRDYVDTQYF. CDR3 DNA (partial): TGTGCCAGCAGCTCCCGGGACTATGTAGATACG.

This clone was observed a handful of times. The CDR3 is cut off 3 residues early in the read; its end comes from the germline J gene. The chain employs TRBV30 and TRBJ1-1; a weak D match, TRBD1 (5 bases). V shed 3 bases and J shed 1 base, with 9 bases lying between them. This CDR3 is 13 amino acids long. Germline values: CDR1 GTSNPN, CDR2 SVGIG (reference sequence). Incomplete CDR3 DNA: TGTGCCTGGAGCGACAGAGGGAACACTGAA. Translated, it gives CAWSDRGNTE. The full CDR3 protein is CAWSDRGNTEAFF.

This clone was observed many times. The observed sequence ends 3 residues before the CDR3 terminus, with the missing tail filled in from the germline J gene. The gene calls are TRBV20-1 and TRBJ2-5; 7 nucleotides match TRBD1. The CDR3 loop spans 12 amino acids. The trim removed 5 bases at V and 2 bases at J, leaving 2 bases unmatched. In germline, CDR1 is DFQATT, CDR2 SNEGSKA (reference sequence). Partial CDR3 DNA: TGCAGTGCTTCACAGGGGCAAGAGACC. Its translation is CSASQGQET. The whole CDR3 protein reads CSASQGQETQYF.

This clone has at least ten counts. Sequencing ends 3 residues short of the CDR3 end; the germline J gene provides the rest. This chain uses TRBV4-2 with TRBJ2-1; the match to TRBD2 covers 11 bases. CDR3 size: 17 residues. The germline V gene has CDR1 LGHNA and CDR2 YNFKEQ. V lost 4 bases, J lost 0 bases, and 5 bases stayed unmatched. The sequenced CDR3 bases are TGTGCCAGCAGCCGTTATCTAGCGGGGGGCTCCTACAATGAG. It yields the protein CASSRYLAGGSYNE. The full CDR3 sequence reads CASSRYLAGGSYNEQFF.

As regards this clone: The DNA ends 3 residues before the CDR3 does, and the rest of the CDR3 is filled in from the germline J gene. The V and J genes are TRBV7-8 and TRBJ2-2; 7 bases fit TRBD1. Germline V CDR1 and CDR2: SGHVS, FQNEAQ. The CDR3 loop spans 15 amino acids. The V segment lost 1 base and the J segment 6 bases; nucleotides outside the gene matches: 5. CDR3 residues: CASSLDARGSGELFF. The sequenced part of the CDR3 DNA is TGTGCCAGCAGCTTAGATGCCAGGGGGTCCGGGGAG.

This clone was counted at least ten times. The CDR3 protein is CASSIMRGPDTQYF. CDR3 DNA, as far as it was read: TGTGCCAGTAGTATCATGAGGGGTCCAGATACG. This chain connects TRBV19 to TRBJ2-3, with D perhaps being TRBD1 or TRBD2 (5 bases each). The read ends 3 residues shy of where the CDR3 ends; the end is completed using the germline J gene. Trimming left V 3 bases short and J 4 bases short, with 11 bases between. This CDR3 comprises 14 residues. Germline lookup yields CDR1 LNHDA and CDR2 SQIVND (reference sequence).

This clone was observed at least ten times. Read sequence stops 3 residues before the CDR3 end, and the germline J gene provides the missing end. The chain uses TRBV20-1 and TRBJ2-7; TRBD2 matches at 14 bases. V dropped 1 base and J dropped 1; count of bases not matched to a gene: 9. The CDR3 is made up of 18 amino acids. Germline V gene lookup returns CDR1 DFQATT and CDR2 SNEGSKA (reference sequence). The CDR3 DNA, read in part, is TGCAGTGCTAGAGTCGATCCGGGACTAGCGGGAGCTTCCTACGAG. It encodes CSARVDPGLAGASYE. The CDR3 in full is CSARVDPGLAGASYEQYF.

A remark on this clone: The read terminates 3 residues before the CDR3 end, so the remaining end is supplied by the germline J gene. The chain carries TRBV18 and TRBJ1-1; 7 bases fit TRBD1. Germline loops: CDR1 KGHSH, CDR2 LQKENI. V dropped 2 bases and J dropped 0; count of bases not matched to a gene: 9. The CDR3 is 17 residues long. The CDR3 spells CASSPMKGAGMNTEAFF. CDR3 DNA, as far as it was read: TGTGCCAGCTCACCAATGAAGGGGGCGGGGATGAACACTGAA.

This clone has just a few counts. The missing CDR3 end, 3 residues past where the read stops, is filled in from the germline J gene. The chain joins TRBV20-1 to TRBJ1-1; no clear D gene. This CDR3 region has 13 residues. The V and J ends lost 5 bases and 0 bases respectively, with 10 bases between them. Per germline, CDR1 DFQATT and CDR2 SNEGSKA (reference sequence). The CDR3 region is CSALPVVNTEAFF. The CDR3 DNA, read in part, is TGCAGTGCTCTCCCGGTCGTGAACACTGAA.

In the case of this clone: The read stops 3 residues short of the end of the CDR3; the missing end is completed from the germline J gene. The gene calls are TRBV5-1 and TRBJ2-3; D unclear. This CDR3 is 14 amino acids long. CDR1 SGHRS and CDR2 YFSETQ come from the germline V gene. V lost 4 bases and J 1 base, leaving 10 bases between the germline ends. The CDR3 DNA, read in part, is TGCGCCAGCAGCCCCCTGGCGGGCACAGATACG. Its protein is CASSPLAGTDT. In full, the CDR3 reads CASSPLAGTDTQYF.

This clone was found a few times. The read ends 3 residues before the CDR3 terminus; that terminus is restored from the germline J gene. The gene calls are TRBV19 and TRBJ2-3; 11 bases map to TRBD1. This CDR3 has 15 amino acids. The germline V gene encodes CDR1 LNHDA and CDR2 SQIVND (reference sequence). The V and J ends lost 6 bases and 5 bases, in that order; junction bases with no gene match: 7. CDR3: CASRRLGTGGDTQYF. Incomplete CDR3 DNA: TGTGCCAGTAGGAGACTCGGGACAGGGGGAGATACG.

This clone was seen a few times. The read ends 3 residues before the CDR3 terminus; that terminus is restored from the germline J gene. The chain joins TRBV2 to TRBJ1-3; maybe TRBD1 (6 bases). This CDR3 has 19 residues. The V end was cut by 2 bases, the J end by 0 bases, with 20 bases between. Germline CDR1 reads SNHLY; CDR2 reads FYNNEI. The CDR3 here is CASSEIWGGGAYSGNTIYF. The part of the CDR3 DNA that was read is TGTGCCAGCAGTGAAATTTGGGGAGGGGGGGCTTACTCTGGAAACACC.

In its sample, this clone was seen a few times. The read ends 3 residues early relative to the CDR3; the germline J gene fills the gap. The chain links TRBV6-1 to TRBJ1-2; TRBD1 aligns across 7 bases. Germline lookup yields CDR1 MNHNS and CDR2 SASEGT. Losses at the gene ends were 2 bases for V and 3 bases for J; bases not matched to a gene: 3. The CDR3 contains 14 residues. This CDR3 is CASSEPGTDYGYTF. The CDR3 bases that were read are TGTGCCAGCAGTGAACCCGGGACAGACTATGGC.

The table lists this clone with a few counts. The CDR3 end lies 3 residues beyond the end of the read and is filled in from the germline J gene. The rearrangement links TRBV18 to TRBJ1-5, with D unresolved. V lost 1 base, J lost 6 bases, and 16 bases lay in between. This CDR3 has 16 residues. Germline V gene data show CDR1 as KGHSH and CDR2 as LQKENI. The covered CDR3 bases are TGTGCCAGCTCACCACAAGCAGGAACCCTCAGTCAGCCC. Amino acid sequence: CASSPQAGTLSQP. The entire CDR3 is CASSPQAGTLSQPQHF.